These T cell receptor beta chains were read from a single sample in a study of OX40 agonist ivuxolimab in advanced cancers. Libraries were prepared by immunoSEQ multiplex PCR; TCRdb keeps only in-frame clonotypes and omits some of them. The sample includes tens of thousands of clones, about 91% seen only once; the top ten take 3.5% to 4%. Sequences were derived from CD4+ or CD8+ T cells sorted from blood, sampled in a trial of the OX40 agonist ivuxolimab. The receptors here all came from an adult with an advanced solid tumor such as melanoma, head and neck, liver or kidney cancer. Both conserved end residues are part of each CDR3. The D gene is left open where the match is weak. Clone size appears in some rows only: once, few, many, or a class for an expanded clone.

j_call v_call clone_size cdr3_length d_call cdr3_nt cdr3_aa
TRBJ2-2 TRBV7-9 . 15 TRBD1 TGTGCCAGCAGCCCCCGACAGGGGTGGACCGGGGAGCTGTTTTTT CASSPRQGWTGELFF
TRBJ2-5 TRBV10-3 . 15 . TGTGCCATCAGTGAGTCGAGGGCAGATCAAGAGACCCAGTACTTC CAISESRADQETQYF
TRBJ2-1 TRBV7-8 . 14 . TGTGCCAGCAGCCCTCAATTCAGCTACAATGAGCAGTTCTTC CASSPQFSYNEQFF
TRBJ2-1 TRBV11-1 . 15 TRBD2 TGTGCCAGCAGCTCGGGGACTAGCGACTACAATGAGCAGTTCTTC CASSSGTSDYNEQFF
TRBJ2-1 TRBV11-2 . 12 . TGTGCCAGCGAAACGAGGTACAATGAGCAGTTCTTC CASETRYNEQFF
TRBJ2-3 TRBV6-5 . 14 . TGTGCCAGCAGTTACTCGTCCTTCACAGATACGCAGTATTTT CASSYSSFTDTQYF
TRBJ1-5 TRBV2 medium-sized 13 TRBD1 TGTGCCAGTACCGGGACAGACCTAAAGCCCCAGCATTTT CASTGTDLKPQHF
TRBJ2-5 TRBV11-1 . 14 TRBD1 TGTGCCAGCAGCCCATCGACAGGGTTGGAGACCCAGTACTTC CASSPSTGLETQYF
TRBJ2-1 TRBV4-1 . 14 TRBD2 TGCGCCAGCAGCCAAGACGGGACTACAAGCGAGCAGTTCTTC CASSQDGTTSEQFF
TRBJ2-4 TRBV7-9 . 14 . TGTGCCAGCAGCCGTGGGGCCGGGGTAGACATTCAGTACTTC CASSRGAGVDIQYF
TRBJ2-3 TRBV7-3 . 15 . TGTGCCAGCAGCTTAAAGTTCGGCGGCACAGATACGCAGTATTTT CASSLKFGGTDTQYF
TRBJ1-2 TRBV28 once 14 TRBD1 TGTGCCAGCAGTTTCCTCACAGGGGGTCTTGGCTACACCTTC CASSFLTGGLGYTF
TRBJ2-5 TRBV6-5 . 14 . TGTGCCAGCAGCCAGCTTGGGGGTCAAGAGACCCAGTACTTC CASSQLGGQETQYF
TRBJ2-7 TRBV4-1 . 16 TRBD2 TGCGCCAGCAGCCTCCGCGGGGGGGAGGGCCCCTACGAGCAGTACTTC CASSLRGGEGPYEQYF
TRBJ2-7 TRBV29-1 . 12 . TGCAGCGTTGAAGATCGGGGCTACGAGCAGTACTTC CSVEDRGYEQYF
TRBJ2-7 TRBV6-1 . 19 . TGTGCCAGCAGTGGGAGAGGGACAGGGGTTTTAGCGGGAGGCTACGAGCAGTACTTC CASSGRGTGVLAGGYEQYF
TRBJ2-5 TRBV5-1 . 14 . TGCGCCAGCAGCCCTGTAGCGGCGCGAGAGACCCAGTACTTC CASSPVAARETQYF
TRBJ2-2 TRBV10-2 . 17 TRBD2 TGCGCCAGCAGTGGAGTCCTAGTTAGCGGGAAAACCGGGGAGCTGTTTTTT CASSGVLVSGKTGELFF
TRBJ2-1 TRBV27 . 16 . TGTGCCAGCAGTTTATTTGGGACTGGATCCTACAATGAGCAGTTCTTC CASSLFGTGSYNEQFF
TRBJ2-4 TRBV19 . 14 . TGTGCCAGTAGTATTCAAGGGGAGGGGGACATTCAGTACTTC CASSIQGEGDIQYF
TRBJ1-2 TRBV21-1 . 19 . TGTGCCAGCAGCGACGATGGACGGCTCCAACCTGTTTTGGGCTATGGCTACACCTTC CASSDDGRLQPVLGYGYTF
TRBJ2-2 TRBV7-9 . 14 . TGTGCCAGCAGCTCGCCCGCTAACACCGGGGAGCTGTTTTTT CASSSPANTGELFF
TRBJ1-3 TRBV11-2 . 12 . TGTGCCAGCAGCTTAGAGGGAGTGCTGTGTGGGTTT CASSLEGVLCGF
TRBJ2-1 TRBV30 . 14 TRBD2 TGTGCCTGGAGCAGCGGGAGGGCGGACAATGAGCAGTTCTTC CAWSSGRADNEQFF
TRBJ2-1 TRBV19 . 14 . TGTGCCAGTACTGGAGGATCTTGGTACAATGAGCAGTTCTTC CASTGGSWYNEQFF
TRBJ2-2 TRBV5-3 . 15 . TGTGCCAGAAGCAATTACAGGGAGACCCCCGGGGAGCTGTTTTTT CARSNYRETPGELFF
TRBJ2-7 TRBV2 . 15 TRBD2 TGTGCCAGCACTCTAGCGGGAGGTTTCTCCTACGAGCAGTACTTC CASTLAGGFSYEQYF
TRBJ2-7 TRBV29-1 . 13 TRBD1 TGCAGCGTTAGTACAGGGGGCGGGTACGAGCAGTACTTC CSVSTGGGYEQYF
TRBJ2-5 TRBV27 . 13 . TGTGCCAGCGGCACCTGGGGGACGGAGACCCAGTACTTC CASGTWGTETQYF
TRBJ2-7 TRBV4-3 . 15 TRBD2 TGCGCCAGCAGCCAAGGGGGGGGGAACTCCTACGAGCAGTACTTC CASSQGGGNSYEQYF
TRBJ2-7 TRBV6-1 . 13 . TGTGCCAGCAATTACACGCCGATGGACGAGCAGTACTTC CASNYTPMDEQYF
TRBJ2-5 TRBV7-9 . 14 . TGTGCCAGCAGCTATCCGGAAGACCAAGAGACCCAGTACTTC CASSYPEDQETQYF
TRBJ1-2 TRBV7-9 . 15 . TGTGCCAGCATCCCGGGTCCCATAGCTAACTATGGCTACACCTTC CASIPGPIANYGYTF
TRBJ2-5 TRBV7-9 . 16 . TGTGCCAGCAGCTTAGACTCCCTTACTTACCGAGAGACCCAGTACTTC CASSLDSLTYRETQYF
TRBJ2-5 TRBV4-1 . 14 . TGCGCCAGCAGCGCTCAACAGGGAGAAGAGACCCAGTACTTC CASSAQQGEETQYF
TRBJ2-2 TRBV28 . 16 TRBD2 TGTGCCACCTCCGGGACTAGCGGGAGTGGGGCCGGGGAGCTGTTTTTT CATSGTSGSGAGELFF
TRBJ2-5 TRBV4-2 . 15 . TGTGCCAGCAGCCAAGGTCGGCTAAACCAAGAGACCCAGTACTTC CASSQGRLNQETQYF